Each of the 4 T cell receptor beta chains below was sequenced from the same sample in a study of Ad26.COV2.S vaccination and SARS-CoV-2 variants. Method: immunoSEQ multiplex PCR; TCRdb's copy keeps in-frame clones and lacks some. The table has about 460,000 clones, about 88% seen once. The sample's treatment: 15 to 20 received Ad26.COV2.S at low or high dose, single or two shots; about 5 received placebo; per-sample allocation not given. All samples were drawn on day 63, counting from the first vaccine or placebo injection. The specimen was peripheral blood, collected in a trial of Ad26.COV2.S vaccine versus placebo. Every receptor here comes from a person between 18 and 65 years old who received the Ad26.COV2.S COVID-19 vaccine or a placebo.

This rearrangement joins TRBV20-1 to TRBJ2-7; TRBD1 matches 7 bases. The CDR3 extends over 11 amino acids. Germline assignment: CDR1 DFQATT and CDR2 SNEGSKA (reference sequence). Trimming took 7 bases from V and 3 from J; bases not matched to a gene: 3. The DNA for the CDR3 is TGCAGTGGACAGGGAGACTACGAGCAGTACTTC. Protein: CSGQGDYEQYF.

This chain's CDR3 is CASSPVGVTSNGQYF. The CDR3 DNA reads TGTGCCAGCAGCCCGGTCGGGGTAACATCGAACGGGCAGTACTTC. The rearrangement uses TRBV6-6 and TRBJ2-7; maybe TRBD2 (5 bases). This CDR3 has 15 residues. V was cut by 6 bases and J by 9 bases, with 24 bases left in between. Germline CDR1 MNHNY, CDR2 SVGAGI (reference sequence).

The CDR3, as DNA: TGTGCCAGCCGACTAGCGGTTGGCTCCTACAATGAGCAGTTCTTC. This sequence encodes CASRLAVGSYNEQFF. The chain recombines TRBV27 with TRBJ2-1; 9 nucleotides line up with TRBD2. The V gene's germline CDR1 is MNHEY and CDR2 SMNVEV (reference sequence). V lost 8 bases and J lost 0; bases outside the gene matches: 5. The CDR3 totals 15 residues.

V and J are TRBV11-2 and TRBJ2-7, with a weak D call TRBD1 (6 bases). Germline CDR1 is SGHAT and CDR2 is FQNNGV. V lost 5 bases and J lost 0, with 17 bases in between. This CDR3 comprises 16 residues. CDR3 coding DNA: TGTGCCAGCAGCCTGACTGGGCAGGGGAGCTCCTACGAGCAGTACTTC. Its protein product is CASSLTGQGSSYEQYF.